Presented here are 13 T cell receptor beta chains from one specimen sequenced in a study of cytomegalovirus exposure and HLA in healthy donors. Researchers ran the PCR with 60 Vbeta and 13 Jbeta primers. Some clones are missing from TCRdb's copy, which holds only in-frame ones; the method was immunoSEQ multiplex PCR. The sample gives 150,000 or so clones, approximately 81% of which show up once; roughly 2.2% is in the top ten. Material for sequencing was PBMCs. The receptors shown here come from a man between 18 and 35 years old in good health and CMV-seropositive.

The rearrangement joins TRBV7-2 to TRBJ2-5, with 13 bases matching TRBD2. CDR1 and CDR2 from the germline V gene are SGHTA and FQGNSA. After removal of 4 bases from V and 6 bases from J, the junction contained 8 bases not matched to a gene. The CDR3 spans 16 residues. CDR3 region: CASSSGLAGRPQTQYF. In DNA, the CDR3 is TGTGCCAGCAGCTCGGGACTAGCGGGACGGCCGCAGACCCAGTACTTC. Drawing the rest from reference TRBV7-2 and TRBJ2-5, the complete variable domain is GAGVSQSPSNKVTEKGKDVELRCDPISGHTALYWYRQSLGQGLEFLIYFQGNSAPDKSGLPSDRFSAERTGGSVSTLTIQRTQQEDSAVYLCASSSGLAGRPQTQYFGPGTRLLVL.

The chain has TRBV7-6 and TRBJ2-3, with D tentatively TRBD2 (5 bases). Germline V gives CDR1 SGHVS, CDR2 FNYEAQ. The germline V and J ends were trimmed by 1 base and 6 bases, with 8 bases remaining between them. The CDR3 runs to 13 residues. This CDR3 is CASSLGRSDTQYF. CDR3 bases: TGTGCCAGCAGCTTAGGGAGGAGCGATACGCAGTATTTT.

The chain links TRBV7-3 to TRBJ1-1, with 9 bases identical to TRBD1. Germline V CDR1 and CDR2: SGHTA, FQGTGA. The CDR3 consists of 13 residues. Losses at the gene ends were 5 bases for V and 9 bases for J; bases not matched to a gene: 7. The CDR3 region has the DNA TGTGCCAGCAGCCAAAGGGGACAGGGTAAAGCTTTCTTT. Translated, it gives CASSQRGQGKAFF.

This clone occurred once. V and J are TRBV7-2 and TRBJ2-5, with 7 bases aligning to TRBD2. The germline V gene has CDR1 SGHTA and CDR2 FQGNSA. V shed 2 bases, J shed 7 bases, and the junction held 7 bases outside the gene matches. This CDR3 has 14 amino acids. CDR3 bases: TGTGCCAGCAGCTTATTGGAGCGGGGAGGGACCCAGTACTTC. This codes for CASSLLERGGTQYF.

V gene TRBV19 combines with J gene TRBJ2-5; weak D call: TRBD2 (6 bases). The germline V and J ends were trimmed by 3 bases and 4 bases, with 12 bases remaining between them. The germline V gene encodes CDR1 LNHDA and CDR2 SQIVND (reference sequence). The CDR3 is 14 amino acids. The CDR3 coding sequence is TGTGCCAGTAGTATCGGAGGGCCCGGAGAGACCCAGTACTTC. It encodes CASSIGGPGETQYF.

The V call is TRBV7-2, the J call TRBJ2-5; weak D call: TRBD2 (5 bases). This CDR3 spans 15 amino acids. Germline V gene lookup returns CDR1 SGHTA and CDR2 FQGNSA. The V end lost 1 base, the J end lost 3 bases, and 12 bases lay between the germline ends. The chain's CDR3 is CASSLVRGGKETQYF. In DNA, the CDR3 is TGTGCCAGCAGCTTAGTCCGTGGAGGAAAAGAGACCCAGTACTTC.

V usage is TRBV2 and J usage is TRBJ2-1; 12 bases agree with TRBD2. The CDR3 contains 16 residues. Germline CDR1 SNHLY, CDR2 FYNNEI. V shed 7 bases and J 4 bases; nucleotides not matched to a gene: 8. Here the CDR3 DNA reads TGTGCCAGCACCGCGACTAGCGGGAGTCCTTACAATGAGCAGTTCTTC. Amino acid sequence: CASTATSGSPYNEQFF. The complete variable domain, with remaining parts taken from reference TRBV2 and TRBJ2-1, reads EPEVTQTPSHQVTQMGQEVILRCVPISNHLYFYWYRQILGQKVEFLVSFYNNEISEKSEIFDDQFSVERPDGSNFTLKIRSTKLEDSAMYFCASTATSGSPYNEQFFGPGTRLTVL.

CDR3 in amino acids: CASSSDRSSGNTIYF. CDR3 bases: TGTGCCAGCAGCTCGGACAGAAGCTCTGGAAACACCATATATTTT. The chain carries TRBV5-6 and TRBJ1-3; perhaps TRBD1 as D (6 bases). V was shortened by 3 bases and J by 0 bases, with 10 bases between the two germline ends. Germline V gene data show CDR1 as SGHDT and CDR2 as YYEEEE. There are 15 residues in the CDR3.

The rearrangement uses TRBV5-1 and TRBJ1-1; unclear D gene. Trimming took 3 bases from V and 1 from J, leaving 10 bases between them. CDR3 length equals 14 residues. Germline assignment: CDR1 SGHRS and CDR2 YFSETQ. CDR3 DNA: TGCGCCAGCAGCTGGGCGGGCGAGAACACTGAAGCTTTCTTT. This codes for CASSWAGENTEAFF.

CDR3 protein: CASSLYGLSTYEQYF. CDR3 coding DNA: TGTGCCAGCAGCTTATATGGGCTTTCGACCTACGAGCAGTACTTC. The rearrangement uses TRBV13 and TRBJ2-7; D gene unclear. The CDR3 is 15 residues long. Germline V gives CDR1 PRHDT, CDR2 FYEKMQ (reference sequence). V was clipped by 2 bases and J by 2 bases, with 13 bases between them.

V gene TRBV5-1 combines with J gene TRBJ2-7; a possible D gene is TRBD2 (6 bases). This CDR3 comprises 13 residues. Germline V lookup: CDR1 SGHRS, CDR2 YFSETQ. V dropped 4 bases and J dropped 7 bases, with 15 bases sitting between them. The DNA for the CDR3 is TGCGCCAGCAGCCCCCCGGTCGCGGGGGAGCAGTACTTC. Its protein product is CASSPPVAGEQYF. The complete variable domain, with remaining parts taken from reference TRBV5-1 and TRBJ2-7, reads KAGVTQTPRYLIKTRGQQVTLSCSPISGHRSVSWYQQTPGQGLQFLFEYFSETQRNKGNFPGRFSGRQFSNSRSEMNVSTLELGDSALYLCASSPPVAGEQYFGPGTRLTVT.

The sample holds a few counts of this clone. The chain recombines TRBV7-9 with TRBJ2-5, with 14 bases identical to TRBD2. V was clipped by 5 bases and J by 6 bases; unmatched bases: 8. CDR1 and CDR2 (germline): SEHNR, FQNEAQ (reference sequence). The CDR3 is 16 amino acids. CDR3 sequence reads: CASSDFGLAGGKTQYF. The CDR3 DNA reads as TGTGCCAGCAGCGATTTTGGACTAGCGGGGGGTAAGACCCAGTACTTC.

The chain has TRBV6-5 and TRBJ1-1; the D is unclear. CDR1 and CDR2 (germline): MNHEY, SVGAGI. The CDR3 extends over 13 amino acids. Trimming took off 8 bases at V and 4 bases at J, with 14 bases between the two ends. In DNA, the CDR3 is TGTGCCAGCTCTTGGGCCGAGGGCACTGAAGCTTTCTTT. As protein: CASSWAEGTEAFF.